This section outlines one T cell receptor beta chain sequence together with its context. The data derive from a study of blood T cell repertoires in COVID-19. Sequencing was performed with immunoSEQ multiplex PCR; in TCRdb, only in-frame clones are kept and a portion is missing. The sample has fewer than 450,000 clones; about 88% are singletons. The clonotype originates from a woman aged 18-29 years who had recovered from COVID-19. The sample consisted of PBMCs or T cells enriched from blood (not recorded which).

The CDR3 DNA sequence: TGTGCCAGCAGGGACAGCTCCTACGAGCAGTACTTC. Translating it yields CASRDSSYEQYF. The gene calls are TRBV2 and TRBJ2-7, with D perhaps TRBD1 (6 bases). With 6 bases removed from V and 0 bases from J, the gap between germline ends came to 6 bases. The CDR3 contains 12 residues. Germline lookup yields CDR1 SNHLY and CDR2 FYNNEI.